The T cell receptor (beta chain) described here comes from a study of blood T cell repertoires in COVID-19. On the study more broadly: PBMCs, B-cell-depleted T cells, or T cells were the source of the cDNA or gDNA that made up the material.

Study processing details: Cell counts per sample came from amplifying reference gene primers. Assay: immunoSEQ multiplex PCR; the TCRdb copy retains only in-frame clones and omits some. V and J calls plus clone size are reproduced from that table; the DNA served to infer D and trimming. The table lists 150,000 to 200,000 clones, roughly 78% of them singletons, with around 8.1% in the top ten. This clone occurred once. This CDR3 has 13 residues. Germline V CDR1 and CDR2: KGHSH, LQKENI. Trimming removed 3 bases at V and 7 bases at J, with 13 bases between. The chain recombines TRBV18 with TRBJ2-7; tentative D call: TRBD2 (5 bases). The receptor was isolated from a woman in her sixties with COVID-19, enrolled during active disease. The sample was peripheral blood. The CDR3 region has the DNA TGTGCCAGCTCACCCCGCGTTGGAGGTGAGCAGTACGTC. It codes for CASSPRVGGEQYV.